The 12 T cell receptor beta chains below all came from one sample that was sequenced in a study of cytomegalovirus exposure and HLA in healthy donors. This table comes from immunoSEQ multiplex PCR, and its TCRdb copy is limited to in-frame clones, with some not included. The data hold a few hundred thousand clones, with just over 85% observed a single time. Sequencing input: PBMCs. Receptor source: a woman aged 18-30 years in good health and CMV-seronegative.

The J gene is TRBJ2-7, the V gene TRBV11-2; maybe TRBD2 (6 bases). The CDR3 is 16 residues long. Trimming pared 0 bases from V and 4 bases from J, leaving 16 bases between. Per germline, CDR1 SGHAT and CDR2 FQNNGV. Here the CDR3 DNA reads TGTGCCAGCAGCTTAGATTGGCCGGGACTTCGTTACGAGCAGTACTTC. This sequence encodes CASSLDWPGLRYEQYF.

This rearrangement joins TRBV7-2 to TRBJ2-7; 9 bases fit TRBD2. This CDR3 is built from 12 residues. Per the germline V gene, CDR1 is SGHTA and CDR2 is FQGNSA. V trimming: 5 bases; J trimming: 9 bases; junction bases outside the gene matches: 5. The CDR3 sequence: CASSAAGGLQYF. CDR3 bases: TGTGCCAGCAGCGCAGCGGGGGGCCTGCAGTACTTC.

The CDR3: CATKGTGANVLTF. The CDR3 DNA sequence: TGTGCCACCAAGGGGACTGGGGCCAACGTCCTGACTTTC. The chain combines TRBV6-5 with TRBJ2-6; possible D gene TRBD1, 5 bases. Germline CDR1 reads MNHEY; CDR2 reads SVGAGI. The CDR3 spans 13 residues. V was pared by 10 bases and J by 2 bases, with 9 bases between.

This clone came up once. The V and J genes are TRBV28 and TRBJ2-1, with 8 bases lining up with TRBD2. V dropped 10 bases and J dropped 1; count of bases not matched to a gene: 6. This CDR3 is built from 14 residues. The germline CDR1 and CDR2 sequences are MDHEN and SYDVKM. CDR3 DNA: TGTGCCACCTCAACTAGCGGATCCTACAATGAGCAGTTCTTC. Amino acids: CATSTSGSYNEQFF. Using reference TRBV28 and TRBJ2-1 for the parts outside the CDR3, the full variable domain is DVKVTQSSRYLVKRTGEKVFLECVQDMDHENMFWYRQDPGLGLRLIYFSYDVKMKEKGDIPEGYSVSREKKERFSLILESASTNQTSMYLCATSTSGSYNEQFFGPGTRLTVL.

The chain recombines TRBV27 with TRBJ1-1; D is unclear. The germline V and J ends were trimmed by 0 bases and 4 bases, with 9 bases remaining between them. This CDR3 is 14 amino acids long. Per the germline V gene, CDR1 is MNHEY and CDR2 is SMNVEV (reference sequence). CDR3 in DNA: TGTGCCAGCAGTTTATCGCCAGGTCGCACTGAAGCTTTCTTT. Translating it yields CASSLSPGRTEAFF.

This clone has only one observation. The chain employs TRBV6-1 and TRBJ2-7; no firm D call. V lost 2 bases to trimming and J lost 5 bases, with 10 bases between them. The CDR3 totals 13 residues. Germline V gene sequence: CDR1 MNHNS, CDR2 SASEGT. The CDR3 sequence: CASSETGFHEQYF. The DNA for the CDR3 is TGTGCCAGCAGTGAAACCGGGTTCCACGAGCAGTACTTC.

V and J are TRBV28 and TRBJ1-1; 7 bases match TRBD1. The CDR3 has 15 amino acids. The V gene's germline CDR1 is MDHEN and CDR2 SYDVKM. V was clipped by 3 bases and J by 1 base; unmatched bases: 5. CDR3 in DNA: TGTGCCAGCAGTTTGGGGGACAGCCGGAACACTGAAGCTTTCTTT. Translating it yields CASSLGDSRNTEAFF. The complete variable domain, with remaining parts taken from reference TRBV28 and TRBJ1-1, reads DVKVTQSSRYLVKRTGEKVFLECVQDMDHENMFWYRQDPGLGLRLIYFSYDVKMKEKGDIPEGYSVSREKKERFSLILESASTNQTSMYLCASSLGDSRNTEAFFGQGTRLTVV.

CDR3 sequence: CASSLTLPGNSPLHF. The DNA for the CDR3 is TGTGCCAGCAGTTTGACTCTTCCGGGGAATTCACCCCTCCACTTT. The chain joins TRBV28 to TRBJ1-6; no clear D. The CDR3 is 15 amino acids. V was trimmed by 3 bases and J by 7 bases, leaving 13 bases between them. CDR1 is MDHEN, CDR2 SYDVKM, per germline.

The chain has TRBV25-1 and TRBJ2-3, with 7 bases fitting TRBD2. V was pared by 1 base and J by 2 bases, with 6 bases of the junction left unmatched. The CDR3 is 16 residues long. From germline, CDR1 is MGHDK and CDR2 SYGVNS. CDR3 in amino acids: CASSEFVAGPTDTQYF. The CDR3 DNA sequence: TGTGCCAGCAGTGAATTTGTAGCGGGTCCCACAGATACGCAGTATTTT.

This clone was found once. This rearrangement joins TRBV29-1 to TRBJ2-6; no reliable D call. CDR3 size: 13 residues. In germline, CDR1 is SQVTM, CDR2 ANQGSEA. V lost 6 bases to trimming and J lost 1 base, with 7 bases between them. This chain's CDR3 is CSVSLSGANVLTF. CDR3 in DNA: TGCAGCGTATCTCTGTCTGGGGCCAACGTCCTGACTTTC.

V usage is TRBV9 and J usage is TRBJ2-3; no firm D call. CDR1 and CDR2 from the germline V gene are SGDLS and YYNGEE. V lost 0 bases and J lost 7, with 3 bases in between. The CDR3 has 11 residues. The CDR3 DNA reads as TGTGCCAGCAGCGTAGACTATACGCAGTATTTT. Translation: CASSVDYTQYF.

This sequence joins TRBV5-1 and TRBJ2-1, with 11 bases fitting TRBD1. The CDR3 loop spans 16 amino acids. J gave up 7 bases and V 0 bases, and 6 bases lay outside the gene matches. Germline V gene sequence: CDR1 SGHRS, CDR2 YFSETQ. CDR3 sequence: CASSLVGTGGHNEQFF. DNA for the CDR3: TGCGCCAGCAGCTTGGTCGGGACAGGGGGACATAATGAGCAGTTCTTC.